The clone carrying this T cell receptor (beta chain) came up a few times. Its antigen is currently unknown. TCRB transcripts that were expressed got sequenced, as all of the isolated RNA had been reverse transcribed. TCRdb keeps only in-frame clones here, not all; method: immunoSEQ multiplex PCR. The table has 300,000 or so clones, roughly 8.8% seen once. This entry belongs to a study of beta chain features in type 1 diabetes. Study-wide findings and caveats: Diminished insertions and augmented deletions at VDJ junctions characterized type 1 diabetes patients. cDNA sequencing could over-represent cells with high TCR expression. In all four CD4+ subsets, TCRB CDR3 length was significantly, moderately reduced in type 1 diabetes.

This CDR3 contains 15 residues. The V end was cut by 4 bases, the J end by 1 base, with 13 bases between. Germline-derived CDR1 and CDR2 are SGHTA and FQGNSA. Input material: central memory CD4+ T cells from blood. The chain combines TRBV7-2 with TRBJ2-5; unclear D gene. This clonotype originated in a man aged 25-45 years with type 1 diabetes. The CDR3 bases are TGTGCCAGCAGCTCCCCTATCGGCGGCCAAGAGACCCAGTACTTC. It codes for CASSSPIGGQETQYF.